This TCR beta chain was found in a study of cytomegalovirus exposure and HLA in healthy donors. Whole-study context: In a previous analysis, 117 million unique TCR beta sequences were found from roughly 200 million T cells.

For this clone: Its antigen remains unidentified.

The study, taken as a whole, reports: Indistinguishable V segments, including TRBV6-2 and TRBV6-3, were excluded.

This PCR relied on a set of 60 Vbeta primers and 13 Jbeta primers. In the source study's methods: Counted up in a later analysis, unique TCR beta chains came to about 80 million, with 9.5 million to 13 million shared. Produced via immunoSEQ multiplex PCR; TCRdb's table is partial and in-frame only. The DNA gave D and trimming, while V, J and clone size come from that table. The sample holds 95,000 to 150,000 clones; 60% to 85% are singletons and the top ten take 1.9%. The length of the CDR3 is 13 residues. Germline V gene lookup returns CDR1 MNHNY and CDR2 SVGAGI (reference sequence). The ends were cut back, 0 bases at V and 1 base at J, with 3 bases in the middle.

This TCR derives from a man in his fifties or sixties in good health and CMV-seronegative. The V and J genes are TRBV6-6 and TRBJ1-1; D call uncertain. Sample: PBMCs. In nucleotides, the CDR3 is TGTGCCAGCAGTTACTCGAGGAACACTGAAGCTTTCTTT. It encodes CASSYSRNTEAFF.